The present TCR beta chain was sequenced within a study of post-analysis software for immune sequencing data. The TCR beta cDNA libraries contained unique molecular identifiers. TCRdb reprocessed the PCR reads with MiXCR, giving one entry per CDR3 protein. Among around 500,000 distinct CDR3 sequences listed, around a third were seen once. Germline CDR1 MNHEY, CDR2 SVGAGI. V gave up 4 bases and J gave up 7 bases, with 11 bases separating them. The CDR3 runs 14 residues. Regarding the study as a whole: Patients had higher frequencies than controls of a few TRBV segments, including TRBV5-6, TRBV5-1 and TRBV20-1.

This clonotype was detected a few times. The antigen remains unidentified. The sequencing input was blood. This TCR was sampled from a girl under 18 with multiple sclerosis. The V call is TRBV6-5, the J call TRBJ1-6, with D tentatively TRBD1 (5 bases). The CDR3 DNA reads TGTGCCAGCAGTTCGGAGACAGAGAATTCACCCCTCCACTTT. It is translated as CASSSETENSPLHF.